One and the same sample provided the 32 T cell receptor beta chains below, sequenced in a study of regulatory T cells in long-lasting Graves disease. Documented time point: persistent/refractory GD, antithyroid drugs over 5 years with positive TRAb. From PBMCs, RNA was extracted and then used to make the TCR library. For TCR beta, libraries came from iRepertoire HTBI primers and Arm-PCR of CDR3 regions. TCRdb re-analysed the multiplex PCR reads in MiXCR, keeping a single row per CDR3 protein. The table lists some 430,000 distinct CDR3 sequences, approximately 21% of them singletons, with 7.1% in the top ten. The sample in question was peripheral blood mononuclear cells (PBMCs), obtained when the disease was refractory, from a patient treated with antithyroid drugs. The receptors originated from a female donor with Graves disease.

The chain carries TRBV19 and TRBJ1-5, with a weak D call TRBD1 (6 bases). In germline, CDR1 is LNHDA, CDR2 SQIVND (reference sequence). The ends were cut back, 11 bases at V and 5 bases at J, with 16 bases in the middle. This CDR3 spans 13 amino acids. The CDR3: CASKTGLYQPQHF. The CDR3 DNA is TGTGCCTCGAAAACAGGGTTATATCAGCCCCAGCATTTT.

About this clonotype itself: Since a much larger clone is just one base distant, this may be a read error. In this CDR3 the conserved last residue, phenylalanine or tryptophan, is missing, so a read error is likely. The chain employs TRBV4-1 and TRBJ1-2; TRBD1 is a possible D gene (5 bases). The ends were cut back, 7 bases at V and 8 bases at J, with 17 bases in the middle. CDR3 length equals 13 residues. Germline V gene sequence: CDR1 MGHRA, CDR2 YSYEKL. DNA of the CDR3: TGCGCCAGCATGGGGACCGCGGGAGGGGGCTACACCCTC. Protein product: CASMGTAGGGYTL.

This sequence joins TRBV29-1 and TRBJ2-7; TRBD1 might be the D (6 bases). Between the trimmed V and J ends, which lost 3 bases and 6 bases, there was a span of 15 bases. The CDR3 has 13 amino acids. Germline CDR1 reads SQVTM; CDR2 reads ANQGSEA. The CDR3 sequence: CSVEGQGTGEQYF. Written as DNA, the CDR3 is TGCAGCGTTGAGGGCCAGGGGACGGGCGAGCAGTACTTC.

This clonotype was seen a handful of times. This chain uses TRBV30 with TRBJ2-7; maybe TRBD2 (5 bases). The CDR3 is made up of 13 amino acids. The V end lost 0 bases, the J end lost 2 bases, and 8 bases lay between the germline ends. Germline CDR1 and CDR2: GTSNPN and SVGIG (reference sequence). CDR3 sequence (DNA): TGTGCCTGGAGTGTCGAGGGCCCCTACGAGCAGTACTTC. As protein: CAWSVEGPYEQYF. Using reference TRBV30 and TRBJ2-7 for the parts outside the CDR3, the full variable domain is SQTIHQWPATLVQPVGSPLSLECTVEGTSNPNLYWYRQAAGRGLQLLFYSVGIGQISSEVPQNLSASRPQDRQFILSSKKLLLSDSGFYLCAWSVEGPYEQYFGPGTRLTVT.

In this sample, this clonotype turned up many times. The CDR3 DNA is TGTGCCAGCAGTTTAGTTTTGGGAGCGGGAGGCTATGGCTACACCTTC. It translates to CASSLVLGAGGYGYTF. The chain carries TRBV28 and TRBJ1-2; no clear D. From germline, CDR1 is MDHEN and CDR2 SYDVKM. V dropped 2 bases and J dropped 4 bases, with 17 bases sitting between them. The CDR3 covers 16 residues.

In this sample, this clonotype turned up many times. This sequence joins TRBV28 and TRBJ1-2; 10 bases are shared with TRBD1. V was clipped by 4 bases and J by 7 bases; unmatched bases: 6. Germline V lookup: CDR1 MDHEN, CDR2 SYDVKM. The CDR3 runs 14 residues. The CDR3, as DNA: TGTGCCAGCAGTTCCGGGACAGGGGCGGGTGGCTACACCTTC. Encoded protein: CASSSGTGAGGYTF.

This clonotype was seen at least ten times. The rearrangement links TRBV12-3 or TRBV12-4 to TRBJ1-1; TRBD1 matches at 7 bases. The length of the CDR3 is 14 residues. With V trimmed by 3 bases and J by 4 bases, 5 bases remained unmatched. The CDR3 DNA is TGTGCCAGCAGTTTGGGACAGCCAAGCACTGAAGCTTTCTTT. Translated, it gives CASSLGQPSTEAFF.

The J gene is TRBJ1-5, the V gene TRBV4-2, with TRBD1 identical over 7 bases. The germline V gene encodes CDR1 LGHNA and CDR2 YNFKEQ. V was pared by 0 bases and J by 7 bases, with 9 bases of the junction left unmatched. This CDR3 is 16 amino acids long. CDR3 coding DNA: TGTGCCAGCAGCCAAGACGGGGGACAGTCCGGGCAGCCCCAGCATTTT. It encodes CASSQDGGQSGQPQHF.

The chain couples TRBV6-2 or TRBV6-3 to TRBJ1-1; no reliable D call. CDR1 is MNHEY and CDR2 is SVGEGT in the germline V gene. The CDR3 extends over 15 amino acids. V was shortened by 5 bases and J by 1 base, with 14 bases between the two germline ends. For the CDR3, the DNA is TGTGCCAGCAGTGTCCAGAACCTTAAGAACACTGAAGCTTTCTTT. Encoded protein: CASSVQNLKNTEAFF.

This clonotype was recorded a few times. The V call is TRBV20-1, the J call TRBJ1-1; D not certain. V lost 3 bases and J lost 1, with 9 bases in between. CDR1 DFQATT and CDR2 SNEGSKA come from the germline V gene (reference sequence). The CDR3 is 13 residues long. Here the CDR3 reads CSARSQKNTEAFF. As DNA, the CDR3 is TGCAGTGCTAGGTCCCAGAAGAACACTGAAGCTTTCTTT.

The sample holds many counts of this clonotype. DNA of the CDR3: TGTGCCAGTATCGGGACAGACTATAGCAATCAGCCCCAGCATTTT. This gives the protein CASIGTDYSNQPQHF. The gene calls are TRBV19 and TRBJ1-5; 7 positions match TRBD1. This CDR3 contains 15 residues. The V gene end was trimmed by 7 bases and the J gene end by 0 bases; junction bases not matched to a gene: 6. Germline V lookup: CDR1 LNHDA, CDR2 SQIVND (reference sequence).

The rearrangement links TRBV19 to TRBJ1-2, with no clear D. Trimming pared 3 bases from V and 1 base from J, leaving 9 bases between. Germline CDR1 is LNHDA and CDR2 is SQIVND (reference sequence). The CDR3 loop spans 14 amino acids. The CDR3 nucleotides read TGTGCCAGTAGTATCACGGGAGGTAACTATGGCTACACCTTC. This codes for CASSITGGNYGYTF.

This clonotype was recorded a few times. The rearrangement uses TRBV6-5 and TRBJ1-1, with a possible D match to TRBD1 (5 bases). V shed 3 bases and J shed 5 bases, with 19 bases lying between them. This CDR3 has 16 amino acids. Germline V lookup: CDR1 MNHEY, CDR2 SVGAGI. The CDR3 bases are TGTGCCAGCAGTTATCTCATCCGGGGGGGGGGTACTGAAGCTTTCTTT. Translated: CASSYLIRGGGTEAFF.

This clonotype was counted many times. The rearrangement uses TRBV6-2 or TRBV6-3 and TRBJ2-7, with 8 bases fitting TRBD1. Trimming took 5 bases from V and 2 from J; bases not matched to a gene: 8. This CDR3 spans 15 amino acids. The germline V gene encodes CDR1 MNHEY and CDR2 SVGEGT. The CDR3 nucleotides read TGTGCCAGCAGTGAAGCAGTGACAGGGGCCTACGAGCAGTACTTC. It yields the protein CASSEAVTGAYEQYF.

A remark on this clonotype: Germline is not matched at one junction end, which may reflect a read error. The chain links TRBV7-9 to TRBJ1-1, with D uncertain. The CDR3 is 13 residues long. The germline gives CDR1 SEHNR, CDR2 FQNEAQ (reference sequence). The CDR3 spells CASSLGGPLGAFF. The CDR3 region has the DNA TGTGCCAGTAGCTTAGGAGGGCCTCTCGGAGCTTTCTTT.

The chain is built from TRBV7-3 and TRBJ1-1, with unresolved D. CDR1 SGHTA and CDR2 FQGTGA come from the germline V gene. V dropped 2 bases and J dropped 0 bases, with 10 bases sitting between them. CDR3 size: 15 residues. The CDR3 loop is CASSLGLGMNTEAFF. The CDR3 coding sequence is TGTGCCAGCAGCTTAGGCCTCGGCATGAACACTGAAGCTTTCTTT.

In its sample, this clonotype was seen many times. This chain joins TRBV24-1 and TRBJ1-2; 8 bases match TRBD1. Germline CDR1 is KGHDR and CDR2 is SFDVKD. The trim removed 0 bases at V and 7 bases at J, leaving 6 bases unmatched. The length of the CDR3 is 15 residues. The CDR3 nucleotides read TGTGCCACCAGTGATTTGCCACGGACAGGGATTGGCTACACCTTC. Translation: CATSDLPRTGIGYTF.

In its sample, this clonotype was seen many times. The rearrangement uses TRBV28 and TRBJ2-7; D is unresolved. Trimming took 8 bases from V and 2 from J, leaving 13 bases between them. Germline values: CDR1 MDHEN, CDR2 SYDVKM. The CDR3 sequence is 13 residues long. The CDR3 DNA sequence: TGTGCCAGCTTACGGAGCAGTCCCTACGAGCAGTACTTC. As protein: CASLRSSPYEQYF.

This clonotype was counted many times. The chain couples TRBV27 to TRBJ1-5, with D unclear. Looked up from germline, CDR1 is MNHEY and CDR2 is SMNVEV (reference sequence). V gave up 5 bases and J gave up 2 bases, with 16 bases separating them. The length of the CDR3 is 16 residues. The CDR3 region has the DNA TGTGCCAGCAGTATGGTCCCCCTATCAGGCAATCAGCCCCAGCATTTT. It yields the protein CASSMVPLSGNQPQHF.

This clonotype appeared many times. The chain employs TRBV20-1 and TRBJ2-5; 7 bases fit TRBD1. Germline V gene lookup returns CDR1 DFQATT and CDR2 SNEGSKA (reference sequence). The CDR3 loop spans 16 amino acids. V trimming: 0 bases; J trimming: 1 base; junction bases outside the gene matches: 8. Written as DNA, the CDR3 is TGCAGTGCTAGAGATCACCGACAGGGTACCCAAGAGACCCAGTACTTC. This translates into CSARDHRQGTQETQYF.

The chain has TRBV19 and TRBJ2-7; D unresolved. Trimming pared 7 bases from V and 0 bases from J, leaving 16 bases between. CDR1 and CDR2 from the germline V gene are LNHDA and SQIVND (reference sequence). The CDR3 has 15 amino acids. CDR3 bases: TGTGCCAGTACCCCCTCCCTTATTCCCTCCTACGAGCAGTACTTC. This encodes CASTPSLIPSYEQYF.

With respect to this clonotype: A read error may explain this, as a much larger clone is one base away. CDR3 nucleotides: TGTACCAGCAGCTGGGACCGGGACCCAGGCCCCGGGGAGACCCAGTACTTC. Its protein product is CTSSWDRDPGPGETQYF. This rearrangement joins TRBV11-3 to TRBJ2-5; D may match TRBD1 or TRBD2 (5 bases each). Germline values: CDR1 SGHNT, CDR2 YENEEA. The CDR3 has 17 residues.

This clonotype has ten or more counts. V and J are TRBV11-2 and TRBJ2-7, with D possibly matching TRBD1 (5 bases). Trimming took off 4 bases at V and 0 bases at J, with 16 bases between the two ends. The CDR3 length is 16 residues. The V gene's germline CDR1 is SGHAT and CDR2 FQNNGV. CDR3 residues: CASSSRTTTSSYEQYF. The CDR3 bases are TGTGCCAGCAGCTCGCGGACAACCACCTCCTCCTACGAGCAGTACTTC.

This clonotype was seen a handful of times. The rearrangement joins TRBV5-6 to TRBJ1-1; TRBD1 might be the D (6 bases). CDR3 length equals 17 residues. With 0 bases removed from V and 3 bases from J, the gap between germline ends came to 18 bases. Germline CDR1 reads SGHDT; CDR2 reads YYEEEE. The CDR3 is CASSLAGTFQGYTEAFF. The CDR3 nucleotides are TGTGCCAGCAGCTTGGCAGGGACTTTTCAGGGGTACACTGAAGCTTTCTTT.

This clonotype was found many times. V and J are TRBV28 and TRBJ2-7; a possible D gene is TRBD1 (5 bases). CDR1 MDHEN and CDR2 SYDVKM come from the germline V gene. The V end was cut by 8 bases, the J end by 2 bases, with 10 bases between. The CDR3 totals 12 residues. The CDR3 protein is CASLTGTYEQYF. The CDR3 DNA sequence: TGTGCCAGCCTTACAGGCACCTACGAGCAGTACTTC.

This clonotype was seen many times. The rearrangement uses TRBV7-8 and TRBJ2-7; 8 bases are a match to TRBD2. Germline V lookup: CDR1 SGHVS, CDR2 FQNEAQ. This CDR3 comprises 13 residues. J gave up 6 bases and V 1 base, and 2 bases lay outside the gene matches. The CDR3 region has the DNA TGTGCCAGCAGCTTAGGCGGGAGGCTCGAGCAGTACTTC. Translation: CASSLGGRLEQYF.

A few counts support this clonotype. This chain joins TRBV7-8 and TRBJ2-3, with a possible D match to TRBD2 (6 bases). The CDR3 is 16 residues long. CDR1 SGHVS and CDR2 FQNEAQ come from the germline V gene. Trimming removed 1 base from V and 2 bases from J, with 13 bases in between. The CDR3 DNA reads TGTGCCAGCAGCTTAGGGCCGGGACTGTACACAGATACGCAGTATTTT. It specifies CASSLGPGLYTDTQYF.

A few counts support this clonotype. This chain joins TRBV5-1 and TRBJ2-2; D gene ambiguous. Germline CDR1 SGHRS, CDR2 YFSETQ. The ends were cut back, 1 base at V and 4 bases at J, with 14 bases in the middle. There are 16 residues in the CDR3. This CDR3 is CASSLSSDLVTGELFF. The CDR3 bases are TGCGCCAGCAGCTTGAGCTCGGATTTGGTCACCGGGGAGCTGTTTTTT.

The CDR3 bases are TGTGCCTGGAGGGTAGCGGGGGTCCGCTACGAGCAGTACTTC. It translates to CAWRVAGVRYEQYF. The chain combines TRBV30 with TRBJ2-7; 9 positions match TRBD2. The ends lost 3 bases at V and 3 bases at J; junction bases unmatched: 6. CDR3 length: 14 amino acids. Germline V CDR1 and CDR2: GTSNPN, SVGIG (reference sequence). Filled out from reference TRBV30 and TRBJ2-7, the complete variable domain reads SQTIHQWPATLVQPVGSPLSLECTVEGTSNPNLYWYRQAAGRGLQLLFYSVGIGQISSEVPQNLSASRPQDRQFILSSKKLLLSDSGFYLCAWRVAGVRYEQYFGPGTRLTVT.

This clonotype has just a few counts. CDR3 DNA sequence: TGTGCCAGCAGTTTAGGGGGAACAGGGGGGTCAGGGGGCTACACCTTC. It is translated as CASSLGGTGGSGGYTF. This sequence joins TRBV12-3 or TRBV12-4 and TRBJ1-2; 8 nucleotides match TRBD1. The J segment lost 8 bases and the V segment lost 1 base, leaving 12 bases of the junction unmatched. The CDR3 length is 16 residues.

This clonotype was recorded a few times. V is TRBV29-1 and J is TRBJ1-2; D might be TRBD1 (5 bases). Germline CDR1 reads SQVTM; CDR2 reads ANQGSEA. The CDR3 is 12 residues long. V was trimmed by 5 bases and J by 3 bases, leaving 10 bases between them. CDR3 region: CSVMGVDYGYTF. In nucleotides, the CDR3 is TGCAGCGTTATGGGGGTCGACTATGGCTACACCTTC. The whole variable domain, remainder taken from reference TRBV29-1 and TRBJ1-2, is SAVISQKPSRDICQRGTSLTIQCQVDSQVTMMFWYRQQPGQSLTLIATANQGSEATYESGFVIDKFPISRPNLTFSTLTVSNMSPEDSSIYLCSVMGVDYGYTFGSGTRLTVV.

This clonotype has ten or more counts. The rearrangement uses TRBV28 and TRBJ2-7; 10 positions match TRBD2. Trimming removed 6 bases from V and 3 bases from J; junction bases left unmatched: 8. CDR1 and CDR2 (germline): MDHEN, SYDVKM. The CDR3 has 15 residues. The CDR3 loop reads CASSPSGTSVYEQYF. The CDR3 nucleotides are TGTGCCAGCAGCCCCTCCGGGACTAGCGTCTACGAGCAGTACTTC.